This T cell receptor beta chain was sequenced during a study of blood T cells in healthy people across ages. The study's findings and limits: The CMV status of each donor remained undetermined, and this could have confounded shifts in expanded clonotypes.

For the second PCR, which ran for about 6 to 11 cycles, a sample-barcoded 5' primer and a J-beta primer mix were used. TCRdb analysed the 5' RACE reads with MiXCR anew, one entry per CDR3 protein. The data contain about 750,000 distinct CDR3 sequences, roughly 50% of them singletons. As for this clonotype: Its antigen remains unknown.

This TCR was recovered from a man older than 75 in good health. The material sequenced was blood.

The DNA for the CDR3 is TGTGCCAGCAGCCAACAAGCCGGGACAGGGGGCGACGAGCAGTACTTC. Translated: CASSQQAGTGGDEQYF. The rearrangement uses TRBV7-9 and TRBJ2-7; TRBD1 matches at 12 bases. Germline assignment: CDR1 SEHNR and CDR2 FQNEAQ (reference sequence). V lost 5 bases and J lost 5; bases outside the gene matches: 10. The CDR3 sequence is 16 residues long.